A single sample is the source of the 30 T cell receptor beta chains below, sequenced in a study of T cells in Graves' hyperthyroidism and ophthalmopathy (dated by TCRdb to between 2018 and 2021). The library was generated by multiplex PCR. Sequencing was performed on an Illumina HiSeq 2000. TCR beta CDR3 regions were amplified from RNA transcripts. The first round of RT-PCR for the TCR CDR3 was performed with the HTBI primer set and the Qiagen OneStep RT-PCR kit. TCRdb reworked the public reads: Q25 trimming with fastp, MiXCR clone assembly, productive beta chains retained. Rows are combined by CDR3 protein, so each entry shows the most common genes and DNA. The sample records around 600,000 distinct CDR3 sequences, around 13% of which are singletons. Of the sample, approximately 13% is held by the ten largest clones. The sequenced material came from blood. These receptors were collected from a woman aged 45-60 years with Graves' ophthalmopathy.

The sample holds a few counts of this clonotype. This chain connects TRBV9 to TRBJ1-2; possibly TRBD1 for D (5 bases). Looked up from germline, CDR1 is SGDLS and CDR2 is YYNGEE. The CDR3 covers 14 residues. Trimming took 3 bases from V and 2 from J, leaving 11 bases between them. Here the CDR3 reads CASSGIRDNYGYTF. The CDR3 region has the DNA TGTGCCAGCAGCGGTATCCGGGACAACTATGGCTACACCTTC.

In this sample, this clonotype turned up many times. This chain joins TRBV20-1 and TRBJ2-3; TRBD2 aligns across 10 bases. Germline-derived CDR1 and CDR2 are DFQATT and SNEGSKA (reference sequence). The CDR3 length is 14 residues. V gave up 2 bases and J gave up 4 bases; unmatched junction bases: 3. The CDR3 protein is CSARLAGAPDTQYF. As DNA, the CDR3 is TGCAGTGCTAGACTAGCGGGAGCCCCAGATACGCAGTATTTT.

This clonotype appeared many times. The chain couples TRBV5-6 to TRBJ1-1; a weak D match, TRBD1 (6 bases). The CDR3 length is 16 residues. V was trimmed by 3 bases and J by 3 bases, leaving 18 bases between them. Germline CDR1 reads SGHDT; CDR2 reads YYEEEE. CDR3 amino acids: CASSSTKYREDTEAFF. The CDR3 DNA follows: TGTGCCAGCAGCTCAACAAAATACAGGGAAGACACTGAAGCTTTCTTT.

This clonotype has more than one count but fewer than ten. CDR3 coding DNA: TGTGCCAGCAGTCAAGACAGGGTCGGTGAAAAACTGTTTTTT. Encoded protein: CASSQDRVGEKLFF. The chain recombines TRBV12-3 or TRBV12-4 with TRBJ1-4; 7 bases fit TRBD1. The CDR3 consists of 14 residues. V lost 5 bases, J lost 7 bases, and 7 bases stayed unmatched.

This clonotype has ten or more counts. The V and J genes are TRBV28 and TRBJ1-2, with D possibly matching TRBD1 (5 bases). This CDR3 spans 16 amino acids. Germline V gene data show CDR1 as MDHEN and CDR2 as SYDVKM. The V and J ends lost 6 bases and 0 bases respectively, with 17 bases between them. Here the CDR3 reads CASRTPGAGANYGYTF. The CDR3 DNA reads TGTGCCAGCAGAACCCCCGGGGCAGGAGCTAACTATGGCTACACCTTC.

J is TRBJ1-1 and V is TRBV6-2 or TRBV6-3; no reliable D call. V lost 5 bases, J lost 2 bases, and 12 bases lay in between. The CDR3 consists of 14 residues. Germline lookup yields CDR1 MNHEY and CDR2 SVGEGT. CDR3: CASSIRTLNTEAFF. CDR3 sequence (DNA): TGTGCCAGCAGTATCCGTACTTTAAACACTGAAGCTTTCTTT.

In this sample, this clonotype turned up many times. J is TRBJ2-7 and V is TRBV11-2; D call uncertain. CDR3 size: 15 residues. CDR1 is SGHAT and CDR2 is FQNNGV in the germline V gene. Trimming shortened V by 0 bases and J by 0 bases, and 9 bases separated the two germline ends. The CDR3 bases are TGTGCCAGCAGCTTAGAGGCGATATACTCCTACGAGCAGTACTTC. This sequence encodes CASSLEAIYSYEQYF.

About this clonotype itself: Just one base apart from a much larger clone, this may be a read error. The gene calls are TRBV6-1 and TRBJ2-1; 10 positions agree with TRBD2. The trim removed 2 bases at V and 7 bases at J, leaving 11 bases unmatched. The CDR3 totals 17 residues. The germline V gene encodes CDR1 MNHNS and CDR2 SASEGT. CDR3 coding DNA: TGTGCCAGCAGTGAACTAGCGGGAGCACCTGGAAGAAATGAGCAGTTCTTC. Encoded protein: CASSELAGAPGRNEQFF.

This sequence joins TRBV9 and TRBJ2-1; unclear D gene. The CDR3 covers 15 residues. Germline CDR1 SGDLS, CDR2 YYNGEE. Trimming took 5 bases from V and 4 from J, leaving 16 bases between them. CDR3: CASSIGRIGYNEQFF. CDR3 nucleotides: TGTGCCAGCAGTATAGGACGAATAGGGTACAATGAGCAGTTCTTC.

This clonotype occurred many times. The V gene is TRBV2, the J gene TRBJ2-7; 11 bases agree with TRBD1. The CDR3 runs to 14 residues. From germline, CDR1 is SNHLY and CDR2 FYNNEI. Trimming at V came to 5 bases and at J to 6 bases, leaving 6 bases not matched to a gene. CDR3 residues: CASSPGTGGFEQYF. The CDR3 DNA reads as TGTGCCAGCAGTCCCGGGACAGGGGGGTTCGAGCAGTACTTC.

The CDR3 DNA is TGTGCCAGTAGTATCCGGGCCACCTACAATGAGCAGTTCTTC. This sequence encodes CASSIRATYNEQFF. This sequence joins TRBV19 and TRBJ2-1; D is unresolved. The CDR3 runs to 14 residues. Trimming left V 3 bases short and J 2 bases short, with 8 bases between. CDR1 is LNHDA and CDR2 is SQIVND in the germline V gene (reference sequence). Using reference TRBV19 and TRBJ2-1 for the parts outside the CDR3, the full variable domain is DGGITQSPKYLFRKEGQNVTLSCEQNLNHDAMYWYRQDPGQGLRLIYYSQIVNDFQKGDIAEGYSVSREKKESFPLTVTSAQKNPTAFYLCASSIRATYNEQFFGPGTRLTVL.

This clonotype has ten or more counts. The chain couples TRBV11-3 to TRBJ1-1; the D gene is possibly TRBD1 (5 bases). Trimming left V 0 bases short and J 6 bases short, with 8 bases between. Germline V gives CDR1 SGHNT, CDR2 YENEEA. The CDR3 sequence is 13 residues long. The CDR3 region has the DNA TGTGCCAGCAGCTTAGATTGGGGCGCTGAAGCTTTCTTT. It yields the protein CASSLDWGAEAFF.

V gene TRBV7-3 combines with J gene TRBJ2-6; 8 bases align to TRBD1. The V gene end was trimmed by 1 base and the J gene end by 4 bases; junction bases not matched to a gene: 9. Germline V gene sequence: CDR1 SGHTA, CDR2 FQGTGA. This CDR3 is built from 18 residues. CDR3 in DNA: TGTGCCAGCAGCTTAAATCAGGGGGCGTCGTTAGGGGCCAACGTCCTGACTTTC. Translated: CASSLNQGASLGANVLTF.

This clonotype has more than one count but fewer than ten. The J gene is TRBJ2-6, the V gene TRBV5-1; a weak D match, TRBD1 (5 bases). Germline assignment: CDR1 SGHRS and CDR2 YFSETQ. V lost 1 base and J lost 1, with 21 bases in between. The CDR3 is 20 amino acids. The CDR3 loop is CASSLMTDPTTPSGANVLTF. The CDR3 nucleotides read TGCGCCAGCAGCTTGATGACAGACCCAACTACACCATCTGGGGCCAACGTCCTGACTTTC.

The CDR3 is CASSLTPLSGELFF. The DNA for the CDR3 is TGTGCCAGCAGCTTAACCCCCCTATCCGGGGAGCTGTTTTTT. V is TRBV7-9 and J is TRBJ2-2, with D unclear. The germline CDR1 and CDR2 sequences are SEHNR and FQNEAQ (reference sequence). The CDR3 totals 14 residues. V was shortened by 2 bases and J by 6 bases, with 10 bases between the two germline ends.

This clonotype was counted at least ten times. V gene TRBV10-3 combines with J gene TRBJ2-7; a weak D match, TRBD1 (6 bases). Trimming left V 2 bases short and J 6 bases short, with 23 bases between. This CDR3 region has 17 residues. The germline V gene has CDR1 ENHRY and CDR2 SYGVKD. The CDR3 DNA reads as TGTGCCATCAGTGAGCCACCGGGACATTTCCCTGAAGGCGAGCAGTACTTC. Its protein product is CAISEPPGHFPEGEQYF.

This clonotype was observed many times. The chain recombines TRBV7-2 with TRBJ1-2, with 8 bases that match TRBD1. The CDR3 length is 14 residues. Germline values: CDR1 SGHTA, CDR2 FQGNSA. Trimming cost V 2 bases and J 2 bases; bases outside gene matches: 1. This chain's CDR3 is CASSLQGANYGYTF. In DNA, the CDR3 is TGTGCCAGCAGCTTACAGGGGGCGAACTATGGCTACACCTTC.

This clonotype was seen many times. CDR3 coding DNA: TGCGCCAGCAGCCAATCGACCGAGGGGACCCAGTACTTC. It codes for CASSQSTEGTQYF. V is TRBV4-3 and J is TRBJ2-5; possibly TRBD2 for D (5 bases). The CDR3 is made up of 13 amino acids. V was pared by 2 bases and J by 7 bases, with 11 bases between. In germline, CDR1 is LGHNA, CDR2 YSLEER.

The rearrangement uses TRBV5-8 and TRBJ2-7; D is possibly TRBD2 (6 bases). This CDR3 region has 13 residues. CDR1 and CDR2 from the germline V gene are SGHTS and YDEGEE. Trimming left V 1 base short and J 3 bases short, with 8 bases between. CDR3 nucleotide sequence: TGTGCCAGCAGCTTGATGGGGGGCTACGAGCAGTACTTC. This gives the protein CASSLMGGYEQYF.

This clonotype was seen repeatedly, ten times or more. This CDR3 reads CASSFVPRGNTEAFF. The CDR3 region has the DNA TGTGCCAGCAGTTTTGTCCCCAGGGGGAACACTGAAGCTTTCTTT. The rearrangement joins TRBV12-3 or TRBV12-4 to TRBJ1-1; possibly TRBD1 for D (6 bases). The CDR3 length is 15 residues. With 3 bases removed from V and 1 base from J, the gap between germline ends came to 12 bases.

The J gene is TRBJ2-1, the V gene TRBV30; TRBD2 matches 10 bases. V shed 8 bases, J shed 7 bases, and the junction held 2 bases outside the gene matches. Per the germline V gene, CDR1 is GTSNPN and CDR2 is SVGIG (reference sequence). The CDR3 runs 11 residues. The CDR3 bases are TGTGCCAGTAGCGGGGGGAATGAGCAGTTCTTC. Its translation is CASSGGNEQFF.

A few counts support this clonotype. The chain has TRBV20-1 and TRBJ1-5, with 7 bases lining up with TRBD1. CDR3 length: 19 amino acids. Germline CDR1 and CDR2: DFQATT and SNEGSKA (reference sequence). V gave up 0 bases and J gave up 2 bases; unmatched junction bases: 16. The CDR3 here is CSARDYGNDYRGGNQPQHF. The DNA for the CDR3 is TGCAGTGCTAGAGATTATGGGAATGATTACAGGGGAGGCAATCAGCCCCAGCATTTT.

V usage is TRBV28 and J usage is TRBJ1-4, with 7 positions matching TRBD1. Unmatched junction bases numbered 4, after V lost 11 bases and J lost 4 bases. The CDR3 loop spans 12 amino acids. Germline lookup yields CDR1 MDHEN and CDR2 SYDVKM. The CDR3 spells CAAGTVNEKLFF. As DNA, the CDR3 is TGTGCCGCCGGGACAGTTAATGAAAAACTGTTTTTT. The full variable domain, its missing parts supplied by reference TRBV28 and TRBJ1-4, is DVKVTQSSRYLVKRTGEKVFLECVQDMDHENMFWYRQDPGLGLRLIYFSYDVKMKEKGDIPEGYSVSREKKERFSLILESASTNQTSMYLCAAGTVNEKLFFGSGTQLSVL.

This clonotype appeared many times. The chain couples TRBV20-1 to TRBJ1-1; D is possibly TRBD1 (5 bases). CDR3 length equals 13 residues. CDR1 is DFQATT and CDR2 is SNEGSKA in the germline V gene (reference sequence). Trimming stripped 0 bases from V and 3 bases from J, with 8 bases between. CDR3 region: CSAREGVDTEAFF. CDR3 nucleotide sequence: TGCAGTGCTAGAGAGGGGGTGGACACTGAAGCTTTCTTT.

At least ten counts were recorded for this clonotype. The chain couples TRBV28 to TRBJ2-3, with 7 bases matching TRBD1. The CDR3 sequence is 14 residues long. CDR1 is MDHEN and CDR2 is SYDVKM in the germline V gene. J lost 10 bases, V lost 5 bases, and 12 bases had no gene match. The CDR3 DNA reads as TGTGCCAGCAGTCCACCAGGGACAGCTCTATCGCAGTATTTT. Its translation: CASSPPGTALSQYF.

This clonotype has ten or more counts. V usage is TRBV28 and J usage is TRBJ2-7; no firm D call. The V gene's germline CDR1 is MDHEN and CDR2 SYDVKM. Trimming stripped 5 bases from V and 1 base from J, with 9 bases between. The CDR3 totals 13 residues. The CDR3: CASSIGSSYEQYF. The CDR3 DNA reads as TGTGCCAGCAGTATAGGGTCTTCCTACGAGCAGTACTTC.

V is TRBV20-1 and J is TRBJ2-1, with 9 bases that match TRBD2. V was pared by 5 bases and J by 5 bases, with 7 bases of the junction left unmatched. The CDR3 has 14 residues. Germline CDR1 and CDR2: DFQATT and SNEGSKA (reference sequence). CDR3 DNA sequence: TGCAGTGCTCTTAGCGGGAGTGTCCACAATGAGCAGTTCTTC. Translating gives CSALSGSVHNEQFF.

The V gene is TRBV20-1, the J gene TRBJ2-1; TRBD2 matches at 7 bases. The trim removed 7 bases at V and 0 bases at J, leaving 9 bases unmatched. The germline V gene has CDR1 DFQATT and CDR2 SNEGSKA (reference sequence). The length of the CDR3 is 15 residues. The DNA of the CDR3 is TGCAGTGGTAACACCGGGACTAACTCCTACAATGAGCAGTTCTTC. Protein: CSGNTGTNSYNEQFF.

V and J are TRBV28 and TRBJ1-3; D is unresolved. Per germline, CDR1 MDHEN and CDR2 SYDVKM. CDR3 length equals 12 residues. The germline V and J ends were trimmed by 7 bases and 0 bases, with 4 bases remaining between them. CDR3 in amino acids: CASTSSGNTIYF. The CDR3 DNA reads as TGTGCCAGCACCTCCTCTGGAAACACCATATATTTT. The whole variable domain, remainder taken from reference TRBV28 and TRBJ1-3, is DVKVTQSSRYLVKRTGEKVFLECVQDMDHENMFWYRQDPGLGLRLIYFSYDVKMKEKGDIPEGYSVSREKKERFSLILESASTNQTSMYLCASTSSGNTIYFGEGSWLTVV.

This clonotype was observed many times. This chain joins TRBV7-6 and TRBJ2-1; 7 bases align to TRBD1. Trimming at V came to 5 bases and at J to 5 bases, leaving 9 bases not matched to a gene. This CDR3 is built from 15 residues. CDR1 and CDR2 (germline): SGHVS, FNYEAQ. CDR3: CASSLGQVGHNEQFF. In nucleotides, the CDR3 is TGTGCCAGCAGCCTCGGACAGGTGGGCCACAATGAGCAGTTCTTC.